These 14 T cell receptor beta chains were sequenced from one sample in a study of PD-L1 blockade in urothelial cancer. Produced via immunoSEQ multiplex PCR; TCRdb's table is partial and in-frame only. The table includes tens of thousands of clones, 87% detected once. Time point given: pretreatment peripheral blood. The specimen was PBMCs, collected around atezolizumab (anti-PD-L1) treatment. The origin of the receptors is a woman in her fifties or sixties with urothelial cancer.

The chain is built from TRBV19 and TRBJ1-5; 7 nucleotides align to TRBD1. The CDR3 totals 14 residues. Germline V gene lookup returns CDR1 LNHDA and CDR2 SQIVND (reference sequence). After removal of 5 bases from V and 1 base from J, the junction contained 2 bases not matched to a gene. The CDR3 region is CASSGTASNQPQHF. The CDR3 DNA is TGTGCCAGTAGTGGGACAGCCAGCAATCAGCCCCAGCATTTT.

The rearrangement links TRBV6-5 to TRBJ1-1; unclear D gene. V was pared by 10 bases and J by 5 bases, with 14 bases between. Germline values: CDR1 MNHEY, CDR2 SVGAGI. CDR3 size: 12 residues. In DNA, the CDR3 is TGTGCCACTAAAAGAGAGGTAACTGAAGCTTTCTTT. Translating gives CATKREVTEAFF.

This clone was seen many times. The V call is TRBV4-3, the J call TRBJ2-4; D gene uncertain. Germline-derived CDR1 and CDR2 are LGHNA and YSLEER. This CDR3 has 13 amino acids. The V and J ends lost 3 bases and 4 bases respectively, with 7 bases between them. The CDR3 region is CASSQSGKNIQYF. The CDR3 DNA reads TGCGCCAGCAGCCAGAGTGGTAAAAACATTCAGTACTTC.

The chain carries TRBV5-1 and TRBJ1-3; 7 bases are a match to TRBD1. CDR3 length equals 17 residues. Per germline, CDR1 SGHRS and CDR2 YFSETQ. V shed 4 bases, J shed 0 bases, and the junction held 10 bases outside the gene matches. The CDR3 bases are TGCGCCAGCAGCCACCGGGGACAGAGTTCCTCTGGAAACACCATATATTTT. Its protein product is CASSHRGQSSSGNTIYF.

This clone appeared a few times. The J gene is TRBJ2-7, the V gene TRBV28, with a weak D call TRBD1 (6 bases). The V and J ends lost 7 bases and 2 bases respectively, with 15 bases between them. Germline V CDR1 and CDR2: MDHEN, SYDVKM. This CDR3 contains 14 residues. CDR3 nucleotide sequence: TGTGCCAGCATTCCTTCCGGGACACCCTACGAGCAGTACTTC. It yields the protein CASIPSGTPYEQYF.

The chain links TRBV5-1 to TRBJ1-2; no reliable D call. V was trimmed by 0 bases and J by 5 bases, leaving 11 bases between them. The CDR3 has 14 amino acids. The germline V gene encodes CDR1 SGHRS and CDR2 YFSETQ. DNA for the CDR3: TGCGCCAGCAGCTTGGCACAGAACCAATATGGCTACACCTTC. Translating gives CASSLAQNQYGYTF. Full variable domain (missing parts from reference TRBV5-1 and TRBJ1-2): KAGVTQTPRYLIKTRGQQVTLSCSPISGHRSVSWYQQTPGQGLQFLFEYFSETQRNKGNFPGRFSGRQFSNSRSEMNVSTLELGDSALYLCASSLAQNQYGYTFGSGTRLTVV.

This clone was detected a few times. V and J are TRBV2 and TRBJ2-3; D uncertain. The CDR3 runs 13 residues. Germline loops: CDR1 SNHLY, CDR2 FYNNEI. Between the trimmed V and J ends, which lost 4 bases and 8 bases, there was a span of 13 bases. CDR3 nucleotide sequence: TGTGCCAGCAGTGGTTGGATAGCCCCTACGCAGTATTTT. It translates to CASSGWIAPTQYF.

The chain couples TRBV5-4 to TRBJ2-5; no clear D. The CDR3 runs 11 residues. Germline loops: CDR1 SGHNT, CDR2 YYREEE (reference sequence). Trimming removed 2 bases from V and 3 bases from J, with 2 bases in between. CDR3 nucleotides: TGTGCCAGCAGCTTCAAAGAGACCCAGTACTTC. This translates into CASSFKETQYF.

The chain combines TRBV19 with TRBJ2-7; weak D call: TRBD2 (6 bases). Looked up from germline, CDR1 is LNHDA and CDR2 is SQIVND (reference sequence). The V end lost 4 bases, the J end lost 2 bases, and 15 bases lay between the germline ends. This CDR3 has 15 residues. This CDR3 reads CASSNFRGKTYEQYF. The CDR3 DNA sequence: TGTGCCAGTAGTAATTTCCGGGGGAAAACCTACGAGCAGTACTTC.

This chain links TRBV6-1 with TRBJ1-1; D is ambiguous. V shed 2 bases and J shed 3 bases, with 10 bases lying between them. CDR1 is MNHNS, CDR2 SASEGT, per germline. This CDR3 spans 14 amino acids. The CDR3 nucleotides read TGTGCCAGCAGTGAACCCGCCGGGGACACTGAAGCTTTCTTT. This translates into CASSEPAGDTEAFF.

The chain carries TRBV5-6 and TRBJ2-3; 11 bases match TRBD2. The trim removed 3 bases at V and 4 bases at J, leaving 7 bases unmatched. The CDR3 is made up of 16 amino acids. The germline V gene has CDR1 SGHDT and CDR2 YYEEEE. The CDR3 DNA reads as TGTGCCAGCAGCTCTAGCGGGAGGTCCCCCGCAGATACGCAGTATTTT. Residues: CASSSSGRSPADTQYF.

The V and J genes are TRBV7-2 and TRBJ1-1, with a possible D match to TRBD1 (5 bases). This CDR3 has 15 residues. From germline, CDR1 is SGHTA and CDR2 FQGNSA. The germline V and J ends were trimmed by 5 bases and 5 bases, with 18 bases remaining between them. CDR3 residues: CASSIYTPGGTEAFF. The DNA of the CDR3 is TGTGCCAGCAGCATTTACACGCCCGGGGGGACTGAAGCTTTCTTT.

This clone has just one count. V and J are TRBV7-2 and TRBJ1-6; TRBD1 aligns across 7 bases. V lost 6 bases to trimming and J lost 7 bases; unmatched junction nucleotides: 6. Germline V gene data show CDR1 as SGHTA and CDR2 as FQGNSA. The CDR3 contains 14 residues. CDR3 DNA sequence: TGTGCCAGCAGTGACAGGGTTCGGAATTCACCCCTCCACTTT. Residues: CASSDRVRNSPLHF.

This chain connects TRBV29-1 to TRBJ2-3, with a tentative D call TRBD1 (6 bases). The V gene's germline CDR1 is SQVTM and CDR2 ANQGSEA. V lost 6 bases to trimming and J lost 1 base, with 20 bases between them. The CDR3 consists of 16 residues. CDR3 in DNA: TGCAGCGTCACGACAGCTACAGGGTTGGGCACAGATACGCAGTATTTT. It translates to CSVTTATGLGTDTQYF.